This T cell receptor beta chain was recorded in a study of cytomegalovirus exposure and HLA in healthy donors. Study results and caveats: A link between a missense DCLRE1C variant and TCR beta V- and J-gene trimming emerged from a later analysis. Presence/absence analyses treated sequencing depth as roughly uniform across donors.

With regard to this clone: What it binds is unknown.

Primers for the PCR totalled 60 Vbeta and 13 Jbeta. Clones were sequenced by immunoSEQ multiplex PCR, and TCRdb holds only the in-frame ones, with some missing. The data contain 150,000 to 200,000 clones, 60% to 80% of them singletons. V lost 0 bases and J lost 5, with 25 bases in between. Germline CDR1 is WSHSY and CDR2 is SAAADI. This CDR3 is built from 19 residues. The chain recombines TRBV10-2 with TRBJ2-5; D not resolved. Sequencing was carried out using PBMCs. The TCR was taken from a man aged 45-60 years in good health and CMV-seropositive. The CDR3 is CASSESLPRNYPRLETQYF. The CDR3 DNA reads TGCGCCAGCAGTGAGTCCCTACCACGAAACTACCCCCGGTTGGAGACCCAGTACTTC.